A selection of T cell receptor beta chains follows, all from one sample in a study of blood T cell repertoires in COVID-19. Using immunoSEQ multiplex PCR, the repertoire was profiled, and TCRdb retains in-frame clones only, with some absent. The sample lists 140,000 to 150,000 clones; about three quarters were seen once. Sample: peripheral blood. These receptors all come from a woman aged 60 to 75 with acute or convalescent COVID-19. CDR3s include the opening cysteine and the closing phenylalanine or tryptophan. The D gene is left open where the match is weak. Clone size is stated in some rows and not others, as once, few, many or a class when expanded.

TRBD1	TRBJ2-3	-	TRBV28	TGTGCCAGCAGTTCTTGGGACAGGGAACACACAGATACGCAGTATTTT	CASSSWDREHTDTQYF
-	TRBJ1-5	-	TRBV3-1/TRBV3-2	TGTGCCAGCAGCCAAGACCGTTTCAATCAGCCCCAGCATTTT	CASSQDRFNQPQHF
-	TRBJ1-2	-	TRBV6-2/TRBV6-3	TGTGCCAGCAGTTACTCAACAGGGCAGGACTACACCTTC	CASSYSTGQDYTF
TRBD1	TRBJ2-2	-	TRBV2	TGTGCCAGCAGGACAGGGGGCGCTGGGACCGGGGAGCTGTTTTTT	CASRTGGAGTGELFF
TRBD1	TRBJ1-1	-	TRBV27	TGTGCCAGCAGTTTAATAGCAGGGGGACTCCTACTTAGAGCTTTCTTT	CASSLIAGGLLLRAFF
-	TRBJ2-1	few	TRBV6-5	TGTGCCAGCAGTTACTTAAGCGAGCAGTTCTTC	CASSYLSEQFF
-	TRBJ2-7	-	TRBV30	TGTGCCTGGAGTGTAGCCTCTCTTGTTTCCTACGAGCAGTACTTC	CAWSVASLVSYEQYF
TRBD2	TRBJ2-1	-	TRBV2	TGTGCCAGCAGCGCGAGCGGGAGGGTTTACAATGAGCAGTTCTTC	CASSASGRVYNEQFF
-	TRBJ2-6	-	TRBV7-9	TGTGCCAGCAGCTCTACCGGGTGGTTGGTTTCTGGGGCCAACGTCCTGACTTTC	CASSSTGWLVSGANVLTF
-	TRBJ2-4	-	TRBV19	TGTGCCAGTAGTCGGCGTGGGCCGGGAGAACCGGTAGCCAAAAACATTCAGTACTTC	CASSRRGPGEPVAKNIQYF
TRBD2	TRBJ2-1	once	TRBV28	TGTGCCAGCAGTTACGGGAGGGGGTCCTACAATGAGCAGTTCTTC	CASSYGRGSYNEQFF
TRBD2	TRBJ2-1	-	TRBV10-3	TGTGCCATCAGTGAGTCTCGGACTAGCGGGAGCCATGAGCAGTTCTTC	CAISESRTSGSHEQFF
-	TRBJ1-2	-	TRBV12-3/TRBV12-4	TGTGCCAGCAGTCCCGACAGTTTCTATGGCTACACCTTC	CASSPDSFYGYTF
TRBD1	TRBJ1-2	-	TRBV2	TGTGCCAGCATACTGACAGGGGCCTATGGCTACACCTTC	CASILTGAYGYTF
TRBD2	TRBJ2-1	-	TRBV4-1	TGCGCCAGCAGCCAAGTAGCGGGAGATATCGGTCGGCAGTTCTTC	CASSQVAGDIGRQFF
-	TRBJ2-7	few	TRBV5-1	TGCGCCAGCAGCCCTACTATCTACGAGCAGTACTTC	CASSPTIYEQYF
-	TRBJ2-7	few	TRBV7-6	TGTGCCAGCAGCCGCGGGTCCTACGAGCAGTACTTC	CASSRGSYEQYF
TRBD2	TRBJ2-1	-	TRBV4-1	TGCGCCAGCAGCGGGGGACTAGCGGTGGAGCAGTTCTTC	CASSGGLAVEQFF
TRBD2	TRBJ2-3	-	TRBV19	TGTGCCAGTAGTGGGACTAGCGGTAGCACAGATACGCAGTATTTT	CASSGTSGSTDTQYF
TRBD2	TRBJ2-5	-	TRBV19	TGTGCCAGTAGTATCGCCCTAGCGGGAGGGAGGGGGACCCAGTACTTC	CASSIALAGGRGTQYF
TRBD1	TRBJ2-7	-	TRBV5-1	TGCGCCAGCAGCAAAGAGACAGGGCGGTACGAGCAGTACTTC	CASSKETGRYEQYF
TRBD1	TRBJ2-5	-	TRBV4-1	TGCGCCAGCAGCCCTGAGTTGACAGGGTCCAAGGAGACCCAGTACTTC	CASSPELTGSKETQYF
TRBD2	TRBJ2-7	-	TRBV4-2	TGTGCCAGCAGCCAAGTGCCGATAGGAGCGGGAGATCGCTCCTACGAGCAGTACTTC	CASSQVPIGAGDRSYEQYF
TRBD1	TRBJ2-7	-	TRBV10-3	TGTGCCATCAGTGAGGACAGGGCAACCTACGAGCAGTACTTC	CAISEDRATYEQYF
TRBD2	TRBJ2-3	-	TRBV7-2	TGTGCCAGCAGCCTTTCTAGCGGGAGGGGAGATACGCAGTATTTT	CASSLSSGRGDTQYF
-	TRBJ1-4	-	TRBV5-4	TGTGCCAGCAGCTTGTACAGGGCCAACCCAAATGAAAAACTGTTTTTT	CASSLYRANPNEKLFF
TRBD1	TRBJ2-7	-	TRBV7-9	TGTGCCAGCAGCTTAGCGGGTACAGGGGGCCTCACCTACGAGCAGTACTTC	CASSLAGTGGLTYEQYF
-	TRBJ2-6	many	TRBV7-2	TGTGCCAGCAGCGGGGCGGACGGGGCCAACGTCCTGACTTTC	CASSGADGANVLTF
TRBD1	TRBJ2-5	once	TRBV6-5	TGTGCCAGCAGTTACACAGGGGGCATGGAGACCCAGTACTTC	CASSYTGGMETQYF
-	TRBJ1-2	-	TRBV20-1	TGCAGTGCTCAGATAAGGACAGGCTACACCTTC	CSAQIRTGYTF
TRBD2	TRBJ2-7	-	TRBV19	TGTGCCAGTTCAATCACTAGCGGGAGTACTGGCCTTCGGTACGAGCAGTACTTC	CASSITSGSTGLRYEQYF
-	TRBJ2-6	-	TRBV6-1	TGTGCCAGCAGTGAACGGGGGAACGCTGGGGCCAACGTCCTGACTTTC	CASSERGNAGANVLTF
TRBD2	TRBJ2-1	-	TRBV7-8	TGTGCCAGCAGCTTCCGGGACTACCTCTACAATGAGCAGTTCTTC	CASSFRDYLYNEQFF
-	TRBJ2-5	-	TRBV11-1	TGTGCCAGCAGCTCAGGGTGGGTCCAAGAGACCCAGTACTTC	CASSSGWVQETQYF
-	TRBJ1-1	-	TRBV9	TGTGCCAGCAGCGGGGCATCGAACACTGAAGCTTTCTTT	CASSGASNTEAFF
TRBD1	TRBJ1-2	-	TRBV27	TGTGCCAGCAGTTATAGTTCAGGGACAGCCGTCTATGGCTACACCTTC	CASSYSSGTAVYGYTF
-	TRBJ2-5	-	TRBV15	TGTGCCACCAGCAGAGGTTACAGTGCTCAAGAGACCCAGTACTTC	CATSRGYSAQETQYF
TRBD2	TRBJ2-5	-	TRBV7-3	TGTGCCAGCAGATCTAGCGGGAGGGCCGACGAGACCCAGTACTTC	CASRSSGRADETQYF
-	TRBJ2-7	-	TRBV4-2	TGTGCCAGCAGCCAAGAAACAGGGATGGGGTACGAGCAGTACTTC	CASSQETGMGYEQYF
-	TRBJ1-5	-	TRBV10-3	TGTGCCATCAGAGTCGACAGAACTCAGCCCCAGCATTTT	CAIRVDRTQPQHF
TRBD1	TRBJ2-2	few	TRBV9	TGTGCCAGCAGCGTAAGAGGGACAGGGGGTCTTGGCACCGGGGAGCTGTTTTTT	CASSVRGTGGLGTGELFF
-	TRBJ2-7	-	TRBV14	TGTGCCAGCAGCCAAGATACCAGTAAGCAGTACTTC	CASSQDTSKQYF
-	TRBJ1-5	-	TRBV28	TGTGCCAGCAGTTTAGGCGGGAGGACTCAGCCCCAGCATTTT	CASSLGGRTQPQHF
TRBD1	TRBJ1-4	-	TRBV28	TGTGCCAGCAGTTCCGCGGACAGGGGGAAAGAAAAACTGTTTTTT	CASSSADRGKEKLFF
TRBD1	TRBJ1-3	-	TRBV20-1	TGCAGTGCTAGTGGGGACAGGGGGAACTCTGGAAACACCATATATTTT	CSASGDRGNSGNTIYF
-	TRBJ1-1	-	TRBV7-9	TGTGCCAGCAGCTTATCCCTTGCAGGGGCGGCTGAAGCTTTCTTT	CASSLSLAGAAEAFF
TRBD2	TRBJ2-1	-	TRBV14	TGTGCCAGCAGCCGGTGGCGGGAGAGTCGCGGTGAGCAGTTCTTC	CASSRWRESRGEQFF
-	TRBJ1-3	-	TRBV5-1	TGCGCCAGCAGCCTAGCCGGGACTTTACGAGGAAACACCATATATTTT	CASSLAGTLRGNTIYF
TRBD2	TRBJ2-7	-	TRBV19	TGTGCCAGTAGTATCCCAACGGGACTAGCGGGAGGGCCTTCCTACGAGCAGTACTTC	CASSIPTGLAGGPSYEQYF
TRBD1	TRBJ2-7	-	TRBV28	TGTGCCAGCAACCCAGGAACAGGGGCCTACGAGCAGTACTTC	CASNPGTGAYEQYF